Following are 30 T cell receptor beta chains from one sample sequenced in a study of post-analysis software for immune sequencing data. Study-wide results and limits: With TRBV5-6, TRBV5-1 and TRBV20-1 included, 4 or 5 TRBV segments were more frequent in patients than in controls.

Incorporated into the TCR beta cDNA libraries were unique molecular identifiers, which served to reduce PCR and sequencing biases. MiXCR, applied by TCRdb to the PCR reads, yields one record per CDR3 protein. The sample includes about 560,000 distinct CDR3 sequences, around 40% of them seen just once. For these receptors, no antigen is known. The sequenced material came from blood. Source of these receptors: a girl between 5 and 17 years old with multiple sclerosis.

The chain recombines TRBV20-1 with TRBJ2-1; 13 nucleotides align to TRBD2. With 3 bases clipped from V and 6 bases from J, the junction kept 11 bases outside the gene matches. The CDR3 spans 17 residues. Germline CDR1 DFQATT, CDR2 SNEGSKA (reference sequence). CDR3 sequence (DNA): TGCAGTGCTAGGACAGAAGGGACTAGCGGGGTCCCCAATGAGCAGTTCTTC. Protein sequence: CSARTEGTSGVPNEQFF.

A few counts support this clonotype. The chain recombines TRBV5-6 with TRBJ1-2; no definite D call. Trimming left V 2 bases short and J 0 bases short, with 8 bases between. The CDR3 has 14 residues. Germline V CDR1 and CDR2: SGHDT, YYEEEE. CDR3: CASSFIGANYGYTF. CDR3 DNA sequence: TGTGCCAGCAGCTTTATTGGAGCTAACTATGGCTACACCTTC.

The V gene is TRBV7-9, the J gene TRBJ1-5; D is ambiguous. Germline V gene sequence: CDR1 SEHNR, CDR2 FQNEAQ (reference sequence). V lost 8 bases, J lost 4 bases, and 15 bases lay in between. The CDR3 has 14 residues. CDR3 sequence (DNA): TGTGCCAGCTCGAAAGGAACAGCTAATCAGCCCCAGCATTTT. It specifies CASSKGTANQPQHF.

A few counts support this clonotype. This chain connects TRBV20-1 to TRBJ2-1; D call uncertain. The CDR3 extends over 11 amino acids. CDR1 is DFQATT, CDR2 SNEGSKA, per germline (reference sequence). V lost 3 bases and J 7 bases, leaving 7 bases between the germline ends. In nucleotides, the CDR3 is TGCAGTGCTAGCGGTGGGAATGAGCAGTTCTTC. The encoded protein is CSASGGNEQFF.

CDR3 sequence (DNA): TGTGCCAGCAGTCCTGAGAGCGGGAGGGCCCACGAGCAGTACTTC. This codes for CASSPESGRAHEQYF. The V call is TRBV12-3 or TRBV12-4, the J call TRBJ2-4, with 10 bases that match TRBD2. The DNA end is a closer match to TRBJ2-7, so the J assignment may be wrong. The CDR3 is 15 amino acids.

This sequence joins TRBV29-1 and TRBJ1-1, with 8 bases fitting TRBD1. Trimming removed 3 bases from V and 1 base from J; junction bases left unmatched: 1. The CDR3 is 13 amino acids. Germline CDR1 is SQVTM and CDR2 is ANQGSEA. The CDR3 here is CSVEGQENTEAFF. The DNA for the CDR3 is TGCAGCGTTGAGGGACAGGAGAACACTGAAGCTTTCTTT.

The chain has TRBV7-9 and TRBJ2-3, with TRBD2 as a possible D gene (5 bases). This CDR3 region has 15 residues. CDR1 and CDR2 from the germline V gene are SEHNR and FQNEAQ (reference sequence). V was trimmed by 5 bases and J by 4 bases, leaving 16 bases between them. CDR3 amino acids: CASSPRASSADTQYF. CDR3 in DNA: TGTGCCAGCAGCCCGAGGGCTAGTTCTGCAGATACGCAGTATTTT.

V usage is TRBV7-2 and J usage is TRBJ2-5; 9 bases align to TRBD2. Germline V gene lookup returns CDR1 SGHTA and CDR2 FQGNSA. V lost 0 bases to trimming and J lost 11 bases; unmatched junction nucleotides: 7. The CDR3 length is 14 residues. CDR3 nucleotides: TGTGCCAGCAGCTTAGCGGGACTAGCTAGGGAGCAGTACTTC. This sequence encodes CASSLAGLAREQYF.

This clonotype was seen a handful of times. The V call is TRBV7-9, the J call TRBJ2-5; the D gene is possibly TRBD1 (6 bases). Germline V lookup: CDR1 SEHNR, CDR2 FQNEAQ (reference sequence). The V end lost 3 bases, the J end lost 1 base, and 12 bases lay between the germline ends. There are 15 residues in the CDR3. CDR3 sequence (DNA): TGTGCCAGCAGCTTCCTTCTACAGGGCCAAGAGACCCAGTACTTC. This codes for CASSFLLQGQETQYF.

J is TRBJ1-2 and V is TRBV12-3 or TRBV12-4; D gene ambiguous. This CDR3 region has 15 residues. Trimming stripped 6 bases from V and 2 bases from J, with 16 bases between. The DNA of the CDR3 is TGTGCCAGCAGAAATTCGTACACGATCAACTATGGCTACACCTTC. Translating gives CASRNSYTINYGYTF.

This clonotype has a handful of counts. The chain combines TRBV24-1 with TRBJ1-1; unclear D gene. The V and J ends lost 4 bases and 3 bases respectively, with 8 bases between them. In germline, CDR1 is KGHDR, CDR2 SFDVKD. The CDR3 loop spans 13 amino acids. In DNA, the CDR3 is TGTGCCACCAGTGAACAGCGGGACACTGAAGCTTTCTTT. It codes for CATSEQRDTEAFF.

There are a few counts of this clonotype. The CDR3 DNA is TGTGCCAGCAGCTTCCCCCACAGGGATAACGAGCAGTACTTC. Protein: CASSFPHRDNEQYF. V usage is TRBV7-9 and J usage is TRBJ2-7; D perhaps matches TRBD1 (6 bases). V was trimmed by 3 bases and J by 5 bases, leaving 14 bases between them. The CDR3 length is 14 residues. Germline V gives CDR1 SEHNR, CDR2 FQNEAQ (reference sequence).

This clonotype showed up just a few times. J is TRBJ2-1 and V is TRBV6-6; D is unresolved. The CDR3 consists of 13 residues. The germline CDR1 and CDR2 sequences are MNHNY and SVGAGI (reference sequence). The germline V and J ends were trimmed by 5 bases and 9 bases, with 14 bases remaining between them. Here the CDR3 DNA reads TGTGCCAGCAGTCTCCAGTTCCCTAGTGAGCAGTTCTTC. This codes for CASSLQFPSEQFF.

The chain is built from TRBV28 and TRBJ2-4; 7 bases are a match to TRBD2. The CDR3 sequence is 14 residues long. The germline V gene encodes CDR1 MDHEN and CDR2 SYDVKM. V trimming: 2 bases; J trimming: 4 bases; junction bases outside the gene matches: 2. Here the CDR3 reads CASSLVGGKNIQYF. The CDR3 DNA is TGTGCCAGCAGTTTAGTGGGGGGGAAAAACATTCAGTACTTC.

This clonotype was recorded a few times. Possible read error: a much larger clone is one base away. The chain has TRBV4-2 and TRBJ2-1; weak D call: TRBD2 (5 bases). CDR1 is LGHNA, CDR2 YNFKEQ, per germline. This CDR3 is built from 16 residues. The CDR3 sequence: CAGSQDGGSPYNEQFF. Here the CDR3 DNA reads TGTGCCGGCAGCCAAGATGGTGGGAGTCCCTACAATGAGCAGTTCTTC.

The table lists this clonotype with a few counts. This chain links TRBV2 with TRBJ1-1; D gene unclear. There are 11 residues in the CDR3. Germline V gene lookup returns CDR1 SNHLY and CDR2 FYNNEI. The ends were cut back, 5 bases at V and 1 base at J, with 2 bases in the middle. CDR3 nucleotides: TGTGCCAGCAGTAAGAACACTGAAGCTTTCTTT. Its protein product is CASSKNTEAFF.

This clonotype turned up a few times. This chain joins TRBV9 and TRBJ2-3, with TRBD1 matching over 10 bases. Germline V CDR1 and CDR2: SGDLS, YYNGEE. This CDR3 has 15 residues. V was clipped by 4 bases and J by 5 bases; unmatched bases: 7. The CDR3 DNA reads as TGTGCCAGCAGCCCTCGACAGGGGGCCGGAGATACGCAGTATTTT. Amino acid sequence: CASSPRQGAGDTQYF.

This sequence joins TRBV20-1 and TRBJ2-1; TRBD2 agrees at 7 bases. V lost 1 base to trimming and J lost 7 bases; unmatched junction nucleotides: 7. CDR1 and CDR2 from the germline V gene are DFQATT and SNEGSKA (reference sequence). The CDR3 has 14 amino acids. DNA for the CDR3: TGCAGTGCTAGAGTTGCGGGAGCGAGGAATGAGCAGTTCTTC. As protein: CSARVAGARNEQFF.

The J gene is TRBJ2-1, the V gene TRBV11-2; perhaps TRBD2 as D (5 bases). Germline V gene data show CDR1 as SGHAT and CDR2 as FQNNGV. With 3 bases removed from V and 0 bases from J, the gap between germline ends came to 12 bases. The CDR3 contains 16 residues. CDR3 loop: CASSFLDLSSYNEQFF. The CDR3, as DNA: TGTGCCAGCAGCTTTTTGGACTTGAGCTCCTACAATGAGCAGTTCTTC.

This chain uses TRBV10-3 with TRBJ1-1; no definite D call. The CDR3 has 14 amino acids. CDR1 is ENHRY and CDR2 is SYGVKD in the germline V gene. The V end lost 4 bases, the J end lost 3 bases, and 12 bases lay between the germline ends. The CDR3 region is CAISGRSIHTEAFF. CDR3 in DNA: TGTGCCATCAGTGGTCGGTCAATCCACACTGAAGCTTTCTTT.

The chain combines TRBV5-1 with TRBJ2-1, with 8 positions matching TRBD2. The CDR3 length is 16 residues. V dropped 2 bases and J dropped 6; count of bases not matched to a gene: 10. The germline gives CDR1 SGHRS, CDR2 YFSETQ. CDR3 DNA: TGCGCCAGCAGCTTCCCCCCAGCGGGAGACCCCAATGAGCAGTTCTTC. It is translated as CASSFPPAGDPNEQFF.

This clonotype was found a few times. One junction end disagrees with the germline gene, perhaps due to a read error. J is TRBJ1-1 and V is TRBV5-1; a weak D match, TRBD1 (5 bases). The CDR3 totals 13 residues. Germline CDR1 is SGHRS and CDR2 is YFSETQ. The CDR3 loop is CASRLGGGTEAFF. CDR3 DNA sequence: TGCGCCAGCAGGTTGGGGGGGGGCACTGAAGCTTTCTTT.

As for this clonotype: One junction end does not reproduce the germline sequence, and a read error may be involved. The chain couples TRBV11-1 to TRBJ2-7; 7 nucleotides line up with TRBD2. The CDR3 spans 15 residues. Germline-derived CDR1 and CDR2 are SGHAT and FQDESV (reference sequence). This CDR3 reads CANSSGAGSSYEQYF. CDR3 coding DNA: TGTGCCAACAGCTCTGGAGCGGGGAGCTCCTACGAGCAGTACTTC.

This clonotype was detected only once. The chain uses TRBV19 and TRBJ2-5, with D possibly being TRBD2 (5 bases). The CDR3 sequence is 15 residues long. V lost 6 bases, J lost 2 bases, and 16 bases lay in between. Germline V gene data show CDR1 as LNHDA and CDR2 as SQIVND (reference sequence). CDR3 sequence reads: CASREVGDKQETQYF. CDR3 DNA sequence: TGTGCCAGTAGGGAGGTCGGAGACAAACAAGAGACCCAGTACTTC.

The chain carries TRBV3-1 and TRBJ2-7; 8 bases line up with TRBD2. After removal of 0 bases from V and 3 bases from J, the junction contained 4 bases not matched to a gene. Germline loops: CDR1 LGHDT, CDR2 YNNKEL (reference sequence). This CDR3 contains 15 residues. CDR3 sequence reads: CASSQDSSGSYEQYF. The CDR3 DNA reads TGTGCCAGCAGCCAAGATTCCAGCGGGAGCTACGAGCAGTACTTC.

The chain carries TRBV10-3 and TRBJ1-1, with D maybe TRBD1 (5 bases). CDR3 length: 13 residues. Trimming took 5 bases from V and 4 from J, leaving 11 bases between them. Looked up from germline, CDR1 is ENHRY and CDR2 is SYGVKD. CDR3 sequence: CAISFREATEAFF. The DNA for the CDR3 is TGTGCCATCAGTTTCAGGGAGGCCACTGAAGCTTTCTTT.

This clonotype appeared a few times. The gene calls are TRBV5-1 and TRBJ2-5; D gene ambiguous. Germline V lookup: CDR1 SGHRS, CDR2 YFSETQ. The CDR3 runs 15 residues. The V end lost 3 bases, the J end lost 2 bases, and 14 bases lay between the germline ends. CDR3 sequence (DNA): TGCGCCAGCAGCTCGAAAAGACGGGTACAAGAGACCCAGTACTTC. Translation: CASSSKRRVQETQYF.

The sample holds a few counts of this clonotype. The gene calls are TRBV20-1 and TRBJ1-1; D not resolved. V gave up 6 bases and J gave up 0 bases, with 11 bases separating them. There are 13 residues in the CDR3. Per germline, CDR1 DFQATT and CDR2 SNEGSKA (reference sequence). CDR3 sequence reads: CSAPSGVNTEAFF. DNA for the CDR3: TGCAGTGCCCCCTCTGGGGTGAACACTGAAGCTTTCTTT.

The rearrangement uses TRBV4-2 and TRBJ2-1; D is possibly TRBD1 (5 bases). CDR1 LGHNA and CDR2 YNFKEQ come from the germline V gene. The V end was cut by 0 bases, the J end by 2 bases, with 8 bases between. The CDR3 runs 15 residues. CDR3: CASSQEKDTYNEQFF. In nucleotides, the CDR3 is TGTGCCAGCAGCCAAGAGAAGGACACCTACAATGAGCAGTTCTTC.

As DNA, the CDR3 is TGTGCCAGCAGCCAGGAGCCCAGCCTGAGCTATGGCTACACCTTC. Amino acids: CASSQEPSLSYGYTF. The chain employs TRBV4-2 and TRBJ1-2; no reliable D call. CDR3 length: 15 amino acids. The V end lost 3 bases, the J end lost 4 bases, and 15 bases lay between the germline ends. Per the germline V gene, CDR1 is LGHNA and CDR2 is YNFKEQ.